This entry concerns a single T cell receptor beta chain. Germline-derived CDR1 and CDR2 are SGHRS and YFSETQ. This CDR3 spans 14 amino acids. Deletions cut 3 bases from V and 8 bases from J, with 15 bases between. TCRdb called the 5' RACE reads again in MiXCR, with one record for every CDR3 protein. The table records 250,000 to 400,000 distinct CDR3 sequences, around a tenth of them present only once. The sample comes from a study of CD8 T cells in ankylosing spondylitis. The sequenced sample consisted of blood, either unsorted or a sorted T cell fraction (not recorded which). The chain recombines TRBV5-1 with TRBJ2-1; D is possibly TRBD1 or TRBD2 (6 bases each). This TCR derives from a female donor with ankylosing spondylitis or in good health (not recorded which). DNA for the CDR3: TGCGCCAGCAGCTGGAGGGGGTCGGAGGATGAGCAGTTCTTC. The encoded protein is CASSWRGSEDEQFF.